Described below is a single T cell receptor (beta chain) sequence and its context. The CDR3 length is 13 residues. V dropped 3 bases and J dropped 6 bases, with 11 bases sitting between them. The germline gives CDR1 SGHTA, CDR2 FQGNSA. TCRdb re-called the 5' RACE reads with MiXCR, one entry per CDR3 protein. The sample includes nearly 250,000 distinct CDR3 sequences, 15% seen only once; the top ten take over 2%. The data are from a study of T-cell memory formation after mild COVID-19. The sequenced sample was PBMCs or a T cell subset sorted from them (not recorded which). This chain uses TRBV7-2 with TRBJ2-5, with a weak D call TRBD2 (6 bases). This TCR was sampled from an adult woman who had mild COVID-19 (a few samples of this study predate the infection). Cell type and time point are not known. CDR3 sequence (DNA): TGTGCCAGCAGCTTCGGGGGTGCACAGACCCAGTACTTC. Its protein product is CASSFGGAQTQYF. The whole variable domain, filled in from reference TRBV7-2 and TRBJ2-5, reads GAGVSQSPSNKVTEKGKDVELRCDPISGHTALYWYRQSLGQGLEFLIYFQGNSAPDKSGLPSDRFSAERTGGSVSTLTIQRTQQEDSAVYLCASSFGGAQTQYFGPGTRLLVL.